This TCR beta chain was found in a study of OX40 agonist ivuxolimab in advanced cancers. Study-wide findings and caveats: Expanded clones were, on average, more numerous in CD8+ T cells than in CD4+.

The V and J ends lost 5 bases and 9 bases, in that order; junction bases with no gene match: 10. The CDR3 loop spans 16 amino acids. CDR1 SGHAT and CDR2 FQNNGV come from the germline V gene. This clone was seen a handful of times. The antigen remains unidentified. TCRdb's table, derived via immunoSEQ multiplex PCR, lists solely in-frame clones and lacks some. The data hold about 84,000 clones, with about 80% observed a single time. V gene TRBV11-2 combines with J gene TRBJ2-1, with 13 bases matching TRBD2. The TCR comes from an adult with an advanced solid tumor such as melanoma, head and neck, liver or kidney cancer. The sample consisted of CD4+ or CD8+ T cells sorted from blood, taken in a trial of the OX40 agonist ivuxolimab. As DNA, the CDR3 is TGTGCCAGCAGCCCAACTAGCGGGGGGGCAGGAAGTGAGCAGTTCTTC. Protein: CASSPTSGGAGSEQFF.